A single sample is the source of the 17 T cell receptor beta chains below, sequenced in a study of blood T cell repertoires in COVID-19. TCRdb's copy holds only in-frame clones and misses some; the assay was immunoSEQ multiplex PCR. Among about 39,000 clones listed, 80% to 90% were seen once. The sequenced sample consisted of peripheral blood. All receptors derive from a man aged 50-59 years with active or convalescent COVID-19.

The J gene is TRBJ2-3, the V gene TRBV18; D is possibly TRBD2 (6 bases). V lost 3 bases and J 0 bases, leaving 19 bases between the germline ends. This CDR3 comprises 18 residues. CDR1 and CDR2 from the germline V gene are KGHSH and LQKENI. The CDR3 DNA is TGTGCCAGCTCACCCTTAAATCCCAGCGGACTAAGCACAGATACGCAGTATTTT. Residues: CASSPLNPSGLSTDTQYF.

The chain combines TRBV18 with TRBJ1-5, with D perhaps TRBD1 (6 bases). This CDR3 contains 14 residues. With 4 bases removed from V and 4 bases from J, the gap between germline ends came to 11 bases. Germline lookup yields CDR1 KGHSH and CDR2 LQKENI. CDR3 bases: TGTGCCAGCTCACAGGGGACACTGAATCAGCCCCAGCATTTT. Translating it yields CASSQGTLNQPQHF.

The chain uses TRBV24-1 and TRBJ1-1; 8 bases map to TRBD1. The CDR3 spans 15 residues. Germline V gene sequence: CDR1 KGHDR, CDR2 SFDVKD. The ends lost 5 bases at V and 4 bases at J; junction bases unmatched: 8. This CDR3 reads CATSVIQGGRTEAFF. In DNA form, the CDR3 reads TGTGCCACCAGTGTAATACAGGGGGGTCGCACTGAAGCTTTCTTT.

The chain has TRBV7-6 and TRBJ1-1, with D possibly TRBD1 on 5 matching bases. Germline assignment: CDR1 SGHVS and CDR2 FNYEAQ. The V end lost 1 base, the J end lost 0 bases, and 9 bases lay between the germline ends. The CDR3 is 15 amino acids. The CDR3 DNA reads as TGTGCCAGCAGCTTAGATACAGGACTGAACACTGAAGCTTTCTTT. Translating it yields CASSLDTGLNTEAFF.

This clone was found once. The chain has TRBV4-1 and TRBJ1-2; no reliable D call. In germline, CDR1 is MGHRA, CDR2 YSYEKL. The CDR3 is made up of 14 amino acids. Deletions cut 0 bases from V and 2 bases from J, with 7 bases between. CDR3: CASSQERTNYGYTF. CDR3 nucleotide sequence: TGCGCCAGCAGCCAAGAACGTACAAACTATGGCTACACCTTC.

This clone occurred once. The V and J genes are TRBV7-9 and TRBJ1-6; a weak D match, TRBD1 (5 bases). Germline CDR1 and CDR2: SEHNR and FQNEAQ (reference sequence). The V end was cut by 5 bases, the J end by 9 bases, with 17 bases between. This CDR3 has 15 amino acids. For the CDR3, the DNA is TGTGCCAGCAGCCCTCCAGGGCAAGCCAGTTCACCCCTCCACTTT. Encoded protein: CASSPPGQASSPLHF.

This clone was found once. The J gene is TRBJ1-1, the V gene TRBV27; possible D gene TRBD1, 5 bases. CDR3 size: 15 residues. Trimming pared 3 bases from V and 0 bases from J, leaving 11 bases between. Germline-derived CDR1 and CDR2 are MNHEY and SMNVEV (reference sequence). As DNA, the CDR3 is TGTGCCAGCAGTTTGACAGTCTCTATGAACACTGAAGCTTTCTTT. It translates to CASSLTVSMNTEAFF.

V is TRBV5-1 and J is TRBJ2-3, with TRBD1 matching over 7 bases. Germline CDR1 reads SGHRS; CDR2 reads YFSETQ. The trim removed 4 bases at V and 5 bases at J, leaving 7 bases unmatched. This CDR3 spans 14 amino acids. The CDR3 bases are TGCGCCAGCAGCGGGGCTGGGGACAGAGATACGCAGTATTTT. It codes for CASSGAGDRDTQYF.

The J gene is TRBJ2-7, the V gene TRBV27, with 12 nucleotides matching TRBD2. This CDR3 has 15 amino acids. From germline, CDR1 is MNHEY and CDR2 SMNVEV (reference sequence). V lost 4 bases, J lost 7 bases, and 8 bases stayed unmatched. The CDR3 nucleotides are TGTGCCAGCAGTTGGTGGACTAGCGGGACTGAAGAGCAGTACTTC. It translates to CASSWWTSGTEEQYF.

The V and J genes are TRBV5-1 and TRBJ2-7; 11 bases are a match to TRBD2. Germline CDR1 SGHRS, CDR2 YFSETQ. This CDR3 has 15 amino acids. After removal of 4 bases from V and 2 bases from J, the junction contained 5 bases not matched to a gene. CDR3 residues: CASSPLAGGPYEQYV. In DNA form, the CDR3 reads TGCGCCAGCAGCCCCCTAGCGGGGGGCCCCTACGAGCAGTACGTC.

The V and J genes are TRBV7-2 and TRBJ1-5; perhaps TRBD1 as D (6 bases). This CDR3 region has 16 residues. Germline loops: CDR1 SGHTA, CDR2 FQGNSA. Deletions cut 2 bases from V and 0 bases from J, with 11 bases between. CDR3 bases: TGTGCCAGCAGCTTACTGGGACACGTTAGCAATCAGCCCCAGCATTTT. It specifies CASSLLGHVSNQPQHF.

This clone was observed a single time. The V and J genes are TRBV27 and TRBJ2-1; 12 nucleotides match TRBD2. The CDR3 is 15 residues long. The junction had 5 bases not matched to a gene; V was cut back by 7 bases and J by 4 bases. Germline-derived CDR1 and CDR2 are MNHEY and SMNVEV (reference sequence). In DNA, the CDR3 is TGTGCCAGCACCAGAGGGACTAGCGGGTACAATGAGCAGTTCTTC. Translated, it gives CASTRGTSGYNEQFF.

The chain links TRBV6-5 to TRBJ2-7; 9 bases map to TRBD2. Unmatched junction bases numbered 2, after V lost 6 bases and J lost 2 bases. Germline loops: CDR1 MNHEY, CDR2 SVGAGI. The CDR3 consists of 13 residues. CDR3 in amino acids: CASRPSGAYEQYF. The CDR3 nucleotides are TGTGCCAGCAGGCCTAGCGGGGCCTACGAGCAGTACTTC.

This chain connects TRBV11-2 to TRBJ1-2; D may be TRBD1 (5 bases). Germline V gene lookup returns CDR1 SGHAT and CDR2 FQNNGV. The CDR3 runs 14 residues. The V gene lost 1 base and the J gene lost 4 bases, with 10 bases spanning the gap. CDR3 bases: TGTGCCAGCAGCTTAGGCGACAGCAGCTATGGCTACACCTTC. Protein product: CASSLGDSSYGYTF.

J is TRBJ1-1 and V is TRBV14; D not resolved. The CDR3 sequence is 14 residues long. Germline CDR1 SGHDN, CDR2 FVKESK. V was pared by 1 base and J by 1 base, with 7 bases between. CDR3 DNA sequence: TGTGCCAGCAGCCAAGCAAGAGGGAACACTGAAGCTTTCTTT. Translating gives CASSQARGNTEAFF.

V and J are TRBV4-2 and TRBJ1-1; TRBD1 aligns across 7 bases. V lost 4 bases and J lost 2; bases outside the gene matches: 10. There are 16 residues in the CDR3. Per germline, CDR1 LGHNA and CDR2 YNFKEQ. Written as DNA, the CDR3 is TGTGCCAGCAGCCTCGGAGGGGACAGAGGAAACACTGAAGCTTTCTTT. It translates to CASSLGGDRGNTEAFF.

V gene TRBV9 combines with J gene TRBJ2-1; possibly TRBD1 for D (5 bases). In germline, CDR1 is SGDLS, CDR2 YYNGEE. V was trimmed by 5 bases and J by 7 bases, leaving 16 bases between them. The length of the CDR3 is 14 residues. CDR3 bases: TGTGCCAGCAGTAACTGGGGCGGCCTGAATGAGCAGTTCTTC. Amino acid sequence: CASSNWGGLNEQFF.